This T cell receptor (beta chain) is drawn from a study of blood T cell repertoires in COVID-19. Profiling relied on immunoSEQ multiplex PCR, and the TCRdb table lists in-frame clones only, not all of them. This table holds approximately 100,000 clones, about 90% found once. The ends were cut back, 2 bases at V and 8 bases at J, with 9 bases in the middle. This CDR3 has 12 residues. Germline V gives CDR1 MNHNS, CDR2 SASEGT. Sample: peripheral blood. This sequence joins TRBV6-1 and TRBJ1-1; possible D gene TRBD1, 5 bases. This clonotype was sampled from a human donor with COVID-19, enrolled during active disease. The donor label of this sample is uncertain. The CDR3 reads CASSEIWTEAFF. In nucleotides, the CDR3 is TGTGCCAGCAGTGAAATTTGGACAGAAGCTTTCTTT.